This TCR beta chain comes out of a study of CD8 T cell repertoires and HIV-1 epitope variants. Study conclusions and caveats: No clonotypes responded to the TAALDMSHF plasma variant; about five recognized KF9, one HW9.

As concerns this clone: Its target is not known.

On the immunoSEQ platform, TCR beta CDR3s were sequenced at survey depth. The method was immunoSEQ multiplex PCR; TCRdb's version includes in-frame clones alone and lacks a portion of them. This sample yields fewer than 6,000 clones, of which over 60% are seen a single time; approximately 50% belongs to the top ten. This TCR came from a male donor with HIV. Sequenced sample: cultured CD8+ T cells derived from PBMCs.

This CDR3 reads CASSLDGASEQFF. The CDR3 region has the DNA TGTGCCAGCAGCTTAGACGGTGCCAGTGAGCAGTTCTTC. V is TRBV7-8 and J is TRBJ2-1, with D unresolved. The CDR3 contains 13 residues. V shed 1 base and J shed 9 bases, with 10 bases lying between them. CDR1 and CDR2 (germline): SGHVS, FQNEAQ.